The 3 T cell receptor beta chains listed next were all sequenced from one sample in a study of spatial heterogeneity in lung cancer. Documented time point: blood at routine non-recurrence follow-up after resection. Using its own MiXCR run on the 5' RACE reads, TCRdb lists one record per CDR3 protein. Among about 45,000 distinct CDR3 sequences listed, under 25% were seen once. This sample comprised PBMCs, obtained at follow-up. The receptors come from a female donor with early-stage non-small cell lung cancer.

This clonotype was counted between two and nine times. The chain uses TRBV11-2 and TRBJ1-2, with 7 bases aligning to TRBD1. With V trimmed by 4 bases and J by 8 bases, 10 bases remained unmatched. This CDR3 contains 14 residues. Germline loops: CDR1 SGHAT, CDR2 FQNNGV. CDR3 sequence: CASSYNQGVSGYTF. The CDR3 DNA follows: TGTGCCAGCAGCTATAACCAGGGGGTGAGCGGCTACACCTTC. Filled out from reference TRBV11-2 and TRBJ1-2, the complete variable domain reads EAGVAQSPRYKIIEKRQSVAFWCNPISGHATLYWYQQILGQGPKLLIQFQNNGVVDDSQLPKDRFSAERLKGVDSTLKIQPAKLEDSAVYLCASSYNQGVSGYTFGSGTRLTVV.

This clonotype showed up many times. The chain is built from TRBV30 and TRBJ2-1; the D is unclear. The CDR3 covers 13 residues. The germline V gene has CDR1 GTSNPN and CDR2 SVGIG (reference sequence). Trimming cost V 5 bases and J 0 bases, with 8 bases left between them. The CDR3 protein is CAWSSLSYNEQFF. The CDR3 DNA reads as TGTGCCTGGTCGAGCCTCTCCTACAATGAGCAGTTCTTC. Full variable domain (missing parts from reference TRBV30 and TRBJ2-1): SQTIHQWPATLVQPVGSPLSLECTVEGTSNPNLYWYRQAAGRGLQLLFYSVGIGQISSEVPQNLSASRPQDRQFILSSKKLLLSDSGFYLCAWSSLSYNEQFFGPGTRLTVL.

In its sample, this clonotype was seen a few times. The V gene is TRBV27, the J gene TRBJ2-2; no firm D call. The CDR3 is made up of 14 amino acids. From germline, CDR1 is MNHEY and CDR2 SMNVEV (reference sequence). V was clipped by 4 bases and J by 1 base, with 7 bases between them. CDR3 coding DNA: TGTGCCAGCAGTTGGTCCGGGAACACCGGGGAGCTGTTTTTT. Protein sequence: CASSWSGNTGELFF.